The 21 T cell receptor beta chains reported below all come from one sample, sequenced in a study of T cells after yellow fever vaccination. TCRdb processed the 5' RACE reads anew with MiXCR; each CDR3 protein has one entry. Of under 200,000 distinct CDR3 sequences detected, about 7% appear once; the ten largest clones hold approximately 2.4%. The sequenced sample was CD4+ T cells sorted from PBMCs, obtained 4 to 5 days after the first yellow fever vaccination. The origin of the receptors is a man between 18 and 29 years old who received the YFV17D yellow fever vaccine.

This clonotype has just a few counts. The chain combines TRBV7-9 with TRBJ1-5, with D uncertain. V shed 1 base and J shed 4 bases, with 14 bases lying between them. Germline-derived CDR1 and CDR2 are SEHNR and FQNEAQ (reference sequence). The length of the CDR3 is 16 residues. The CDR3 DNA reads TGTGCCAGCAGCTTAGAGGCAACTAGTAGGAATCAGCCCCAGCATTTT. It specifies CASSLEATSRNQPQHF.

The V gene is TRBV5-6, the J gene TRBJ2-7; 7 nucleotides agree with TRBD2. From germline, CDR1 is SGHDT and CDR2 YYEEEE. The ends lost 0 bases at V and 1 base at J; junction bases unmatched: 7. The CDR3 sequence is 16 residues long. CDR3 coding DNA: TGTGCCAGCAGCTTGGTGGCGCTAGCGGAATCCTACGAGCAGTACGTC. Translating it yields CASSLVALAESYEQYV.

The CDR3 is CSVEKGTTYGYTF. The CDR3 DNA is TGCAGCGTTGAAAAGGGGACAACATATGGCTACACCTTC. The chain is built from TRBV29-1 and TRBJ1-2, with D maybe TRBD1 (6 bases). The CDR3 totals 13 residues. Trimming removed 2 bases at V and 5 bases at J, with 12 bases between. From germline, CDR1 is SQVTM and CDR2 ANQGSEA.

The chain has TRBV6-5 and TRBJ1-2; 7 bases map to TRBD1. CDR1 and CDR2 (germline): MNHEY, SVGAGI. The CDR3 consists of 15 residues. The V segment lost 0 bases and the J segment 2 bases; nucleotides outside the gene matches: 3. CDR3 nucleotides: TGTGCCAGCAGTTACTCAGGGGGCCCCAACTATGGCTACACCTTC. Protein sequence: CASSYSGGPNYGYTF.

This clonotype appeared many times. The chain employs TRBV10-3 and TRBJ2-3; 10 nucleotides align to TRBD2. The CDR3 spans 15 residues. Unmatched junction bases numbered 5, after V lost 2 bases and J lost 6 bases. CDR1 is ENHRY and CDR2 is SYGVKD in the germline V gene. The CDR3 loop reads CAISEAGLADDTQYF. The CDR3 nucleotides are TGTGCCATCAGTGAGGCCGGACTAGCGGACGATACGCAGTATTTT.

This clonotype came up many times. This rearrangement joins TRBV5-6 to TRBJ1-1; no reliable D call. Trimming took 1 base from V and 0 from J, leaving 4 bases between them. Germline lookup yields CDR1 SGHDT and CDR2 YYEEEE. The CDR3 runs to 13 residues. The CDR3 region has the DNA TGTGCCAGCAGCTTGTGGTTGAACACTGAAGCTTTCTTT. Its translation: CASSLWLNTEAFF.

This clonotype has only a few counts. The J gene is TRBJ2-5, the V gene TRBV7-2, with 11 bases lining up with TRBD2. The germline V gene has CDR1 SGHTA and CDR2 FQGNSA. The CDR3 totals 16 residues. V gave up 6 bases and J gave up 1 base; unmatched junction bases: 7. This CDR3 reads CASRKAGTSGQETQYF. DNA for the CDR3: TGTGCCAGCAGGAAGGCCGGGACTAGCGGCCAAGAGACCCAGTACTTC.

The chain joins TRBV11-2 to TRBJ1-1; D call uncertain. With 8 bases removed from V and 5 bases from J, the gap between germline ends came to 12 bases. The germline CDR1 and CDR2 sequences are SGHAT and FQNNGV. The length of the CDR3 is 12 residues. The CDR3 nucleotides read TGTGCCAGCGCCACGGTCCATACTGAAGCTTTCTTT. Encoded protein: CASATVHTEAFF.

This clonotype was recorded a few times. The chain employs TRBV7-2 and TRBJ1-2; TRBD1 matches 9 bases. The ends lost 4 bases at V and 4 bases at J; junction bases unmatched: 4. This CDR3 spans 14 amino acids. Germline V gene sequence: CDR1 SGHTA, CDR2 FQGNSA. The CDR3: CASSWGQGAYGYTF. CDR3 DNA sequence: TGTGCCAGCAGCTGGGGACAGGGCGCCTATGGCTACACCTTC.

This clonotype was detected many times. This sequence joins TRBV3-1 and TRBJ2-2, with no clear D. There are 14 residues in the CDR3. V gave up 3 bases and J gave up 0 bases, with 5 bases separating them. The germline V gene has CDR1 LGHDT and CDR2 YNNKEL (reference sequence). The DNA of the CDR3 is TGTGCCAGCAGCCATTCTCCGAACACCGGGGAGCTGTTTTTT. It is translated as CASSHSPNTGELFF.

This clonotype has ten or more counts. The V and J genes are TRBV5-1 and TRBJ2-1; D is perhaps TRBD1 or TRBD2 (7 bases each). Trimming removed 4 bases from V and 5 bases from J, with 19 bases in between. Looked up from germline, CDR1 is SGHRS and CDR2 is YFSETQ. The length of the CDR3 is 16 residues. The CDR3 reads CASSPEGASGNNEQFF. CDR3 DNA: TGCGCCAGCAGCCCGGAGGGGGCTAGCGGTAACAATGAGCAGTTCTTC.

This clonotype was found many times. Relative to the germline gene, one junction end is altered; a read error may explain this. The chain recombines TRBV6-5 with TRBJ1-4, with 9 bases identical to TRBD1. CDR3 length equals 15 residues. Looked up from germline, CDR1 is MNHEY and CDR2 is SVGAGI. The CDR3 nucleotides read TGTGCCAGCAGTGACTCCGGGACAGGGAATGAAAAACTGTTTTTT. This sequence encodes CASSDSGTGNEKLFF.

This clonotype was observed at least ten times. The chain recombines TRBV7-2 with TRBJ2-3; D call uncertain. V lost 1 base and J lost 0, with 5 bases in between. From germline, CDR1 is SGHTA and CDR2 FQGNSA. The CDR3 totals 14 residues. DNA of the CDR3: TGTGCCAGCAGCTTAGACGGTAGCACAGATACGCAGTATTTT. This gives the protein CASSLDGSTDTQYF.

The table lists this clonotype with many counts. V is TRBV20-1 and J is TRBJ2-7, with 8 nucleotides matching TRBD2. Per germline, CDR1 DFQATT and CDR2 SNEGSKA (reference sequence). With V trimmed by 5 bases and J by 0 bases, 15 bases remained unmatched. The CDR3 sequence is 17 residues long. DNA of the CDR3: TGCAGTGCTTCCCGTCAGTTTCGAGCGGGGGCCTCCTACGAGCAGTACGTC. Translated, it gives CSASRQFRAGASYEQYV.

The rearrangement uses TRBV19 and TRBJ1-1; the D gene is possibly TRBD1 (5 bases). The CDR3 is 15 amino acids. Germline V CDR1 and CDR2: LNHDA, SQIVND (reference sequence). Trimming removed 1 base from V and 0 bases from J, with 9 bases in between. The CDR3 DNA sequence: TGTGCCAGTAGTATAGTTGGGACTTTGAACACTGAAGCTTTCTTT. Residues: CASSIVGTLNTEAFF.

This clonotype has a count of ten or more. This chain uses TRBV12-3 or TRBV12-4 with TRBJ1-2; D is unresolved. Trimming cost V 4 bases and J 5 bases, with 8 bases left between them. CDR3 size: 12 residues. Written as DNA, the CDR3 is TGTGCCAGCAGTTCCCAAGATTATGGCTACACCTTC. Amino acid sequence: CASSSQDYGYTF.

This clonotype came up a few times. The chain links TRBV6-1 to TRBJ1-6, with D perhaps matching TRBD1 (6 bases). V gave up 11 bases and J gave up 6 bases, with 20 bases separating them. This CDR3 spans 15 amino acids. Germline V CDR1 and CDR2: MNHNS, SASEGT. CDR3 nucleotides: TGTGCCGGGACACACAGGGCTGGCGGTAATTCACCCCTCCACTTT. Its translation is CAGTHRAGGNSPLHF.

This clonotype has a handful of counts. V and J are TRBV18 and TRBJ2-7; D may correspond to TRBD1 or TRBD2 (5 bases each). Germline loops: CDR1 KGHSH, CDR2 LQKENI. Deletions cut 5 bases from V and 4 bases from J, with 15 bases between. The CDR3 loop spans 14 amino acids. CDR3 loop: CASSAGSQGYEQYV. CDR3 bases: TGTGCCAGCTCAGCAGGGAGTCAAGGGTACGAGCAGTACGTC.

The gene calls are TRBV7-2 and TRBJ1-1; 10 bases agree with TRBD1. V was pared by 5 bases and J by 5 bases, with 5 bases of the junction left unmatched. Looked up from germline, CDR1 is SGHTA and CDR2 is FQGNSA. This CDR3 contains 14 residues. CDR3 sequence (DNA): TGTGCCAGCAGCCCCCTGGACAGGGGGACTGAAGCTTTCTTT. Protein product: CASSPLDRGTEAFF.

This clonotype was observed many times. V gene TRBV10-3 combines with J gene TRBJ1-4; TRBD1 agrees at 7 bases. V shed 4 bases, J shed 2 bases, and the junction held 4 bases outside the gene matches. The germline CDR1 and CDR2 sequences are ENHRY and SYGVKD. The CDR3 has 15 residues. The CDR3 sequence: CAISASQGTNEKLFF. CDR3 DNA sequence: TGTGCCATCAGTGCTTCACAGGGGACTAATGAAAAACTGTTTTTT.

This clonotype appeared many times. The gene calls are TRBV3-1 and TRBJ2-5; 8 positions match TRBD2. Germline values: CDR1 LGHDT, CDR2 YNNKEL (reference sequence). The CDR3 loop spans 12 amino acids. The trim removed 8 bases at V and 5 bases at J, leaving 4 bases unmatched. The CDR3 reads CASGRGAETQYF. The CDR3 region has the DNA TGTGCCAGCGGGCGGGGGGCCGAGACCCAGTACTTC.